These 25 T cell receptor beta chains came from one sample sequenced in a study of blood T cell repertoires in COVID-19. Clones were sequenced by immunoSEQ multiplex PCR, and TCRdb holds only the in-frame ones, with some missing. The sample contains 100,000 to 150,000 clones, more than 85% of which appear only once. The sequenced sample was peripheral blood. The receptors derive from a man between 60 and 75 years old with COVID-19, enrolled during active disease.

There are many counts of this clone. The rearrangement joins TRBV5-1 to TRBJ1-4; no clear D gene. CDR1 SGHRS and CDR2 YFSETQ come from the germline V gene. The CDR3 runs to 16 residues. Trimming cost V 0 bases and J 0 bases, with 9 bases left between them. CDR3 bases: TGCGCCAGCAGCTTGGAGTCAGTTGCAACTAATGAAAAACTGTTTTTT. The encoded protein is CASSLESVATNEKLFF.

This clone was counted once. For the CDR3, the DNA is TGTGCCTGGAGTCGACAGGGGTCCGAGCAGTACTTC. Translation gives CAWSRQGSEQYF. The chain uses TRBV30 and TRBJ2-7; the match to TRBD1 covers 8 bases. J gave up 6 bases and V 2 bases, and 3 bases lay outside the gene matches. Per germline, CDR1 GTSNPN and CDR2 SVGIG (reference sequence). The CDR3 spans 12 residues. Full variable domain (outside the CDR3, taken from reference TRBV30 and TRBJ2-7): SQTIHQWPATLVQPVGSPLSLECTVEGTSNPNLYWYRQAAGRGLQLLFYSVGIGQISSEVPQNLSASRPQDRQFILSSKKLLLSDSGFYLCAWSRQGSEQYFGPGTRLTVT.

V gene TRBV6-5 combines with J gene TRBJ1-6; D is ambiguous. Germline loops: CDR1 MNHEY, CDR2 SVGAGI. The CDR3 consists of 15 residues. With 3 bases removed from V and 9 bases from J, the gap between germline ends came to 15 bases. CDR3 loop: CASSYRGSTGSPLHF. In nucleotides, the CDR3 is TGTGCCAGCAGTTATAGAGGGTCGACGGGTTCACCCCTCCACTTT.

This clone was detected a few times. The V gene is TRBV29-1, the J gene TRBJ1-5; 11 positions agree with TRBD1. J was trimmed by 7 bases and V by 6 bases; bases with no gene match: 5. The CDR3 spans 13 residues. Germline values: CDR1 SQVTM, CDR2 ANQGSEA. CDR3 nucleotide sequence: TGCAGCGTGGGACAGGGGGGAGGACAGCCCCAGCATTTT. Protein sequence: CSVGQGGGQPQHF.

The chain recombines TRBV6-1 with TRBJ2-1; D possibly corresponds to TRBD1 (6 bases). This CDR3 contains 15 residues. Germline assignment: CDR1 MNHNS and CDR2 SASEGT. The germline V and J ends were trimmed by 1 base and 1 base, with 8 bases remaining between them. CDR3 residues: CASSEEGTSYNEQFF. CDR3 nucleotide sequence: TGTGCCAGCAGTGAAGAGGGGACATCCTACAATGAGCAGTTCTTC.

This chain joins TRBV7-2 and TRBJ1-3; no firm D call. The CDR3 consists of 13 residues. Per germline, CDR1 SGHTA and CDR2 FQGNSA. V was clipped by 0 bases and J by 3 bases, with 3 bases between them. Written as DNA, the CDR3 is TGTGCCAGCAGCTTAGCGCGTGGAAACACCATATATTTT. Amino acid sequence: CASSLARGNTIYF. Using reference TRBV7-2 and TRBJ1-3 for the parts outside the CDR3, the full variable domain is GAGVSQSPSNKVTEKGKDVELRCDPISGHTALYWYRQSLGQGLEFLIYFQGNSAPDKSGLPSDRFSAERTGGSVSTLTIQRTQQEDSAVYLCASSLARGNTIYFGEGSWLTVV.

The J gene is TRBJ1-1, the V gene TRBV14; a possible D gene is TRBD1 (6 bases). V was shortened by 3 bases and J by 11 bases, with 16 bases between the two germline ends. CDR1 is SGHDN, CDR2 FVKESK, per germline. There are 13 residues in the CDR3. CDR3 amino acids: CASSQETGGVAFF. For the CDR3, the DNA is TGTGCCAGCAGCCAGGAGACAGGTGGTGTGGCTTTCTTT.

The chain links TRBV7-2 to TRBJ1-5; D gene unclear. Germline CDR1 is SGHTA and CDR2 is FQGNSA. V lost 3 bases, J lost 7 bases, and 10 bases lay in between. The CDR3 length is 13 residues. CDR3 DNA sequence: TGTGCCAGCAGCTTTCGGGGTACACAGCCCCAGCATTTT. It codes for CASSFRGTQPQHF.

V and J are TRBV5-4 and TRBJ1-6; 7 bases match TRBD1. This CDR3 is 15 amino acids long. After removal of 4 bases from V and 7 bases from J, the junction contained 8 bases not matched to a gene. In germline, CDR1 is SGHNT, CDR2 YYREEE (reference sequence). The CDR3 reads CASSVRQGRNSPLHF. The CDR3, as DNA: TGTGCCAGCAGCGTAAGACAGGGCAGGAATTCACCCCTCCACTTT.

This chain joins TRBV5-8 and TRBJ1-5, with 7 bases that match TRBD1. Per the germline V gene, CDR1 is SGHTS and CDR2 is YDEGEE. The CDR3 runs 16 residues. Germline trimming cut 4 bases from V and 0 bases from J; bases unmatched to any gene: 7. CDR3 sequence: CASSPGTAFSNQPQHF. As DNA, the CDR3 is TGTGCCAGCAGCCCGGGGACAGCCTTTAGCAATCAGCCCCAGCATTTT.

This chain joins TRBV7-9 and TRBJ2-2; D might be TRBD1 (6 bases). The V gene lost 0 bases and the J gene lost 6 bases, with 8 bases spanning the gap. In germline, CDR1 is SEHNR, CDR2 FQNEAQ (reference sequence). CDR3 length: 14 residues. As DNA, the CDR3 is TGTGCCAGCAGCTTAGCGCAGGGGCCCGGGGAGCTGTTTTTT. It codes for CASSLAQGPGELFF.

The count of this clone is one. This rearrangement joins TRBV20-1 to TRBJ2-2, with TRBD2 matching over 10 bases. The J segment lost 4 bases and the V segment lost 3 bases, leaving 2 bases of the junction unmatched. Germline CDR1 is DFQATT and CDR2 is SNEGSKA (reference sequence). CDR3 length equals 14 residues. CDR3 sequence: CSASTSGVTGELFF. CDR3 in DNA: TGCAGTGCTAGTACTAGCGGGGTCACCGGGGAGCTGTTTTTT.

The chain is built from TRBV2 and TRBJ1-5; TRBD1 is a possible D gene (6 bases). Trimming cost V 8 bases and J 6 bases, with 20 bases left between them. The CDR3 covers 15 residues. CDR1 SNHLY and CDR2 FYNNEI come from the germline V gene. The DNA of the CDR3 is TGTGCCAGCCGCGAGGGGGGGGTTAGAGCTCAGCCCCAGCATTTT. This translates into CASREGGVRAQPQHF.

The rearrangement links TRBV7-9 to TRBJ1-4; a weak D match, TRBD1 (5 bases). The length of the CDR3 is 14 residues. Germline-derived CDR1 and CDR2 are SEHNR and FQNEAQ (reference sequence). Trimming left V 3 bases short and J 3 bases short, with 8 bases between. In nucleotides, the CDR3 is TGTGCCAGCAGCTTCCGGGACTCTAATGAAAAACTGTTTTTT. It is translated as CASSFRDSNEKLFF.

The rearrangement links TRBV24-1 to TRBJ2-1, with 11 bases aligning to TRBD2. Per germline, CDR1 KGHDR and CDR2 SFDVKD. Losses at the gene ends were 3 bases for V and 5 bases for J; bases not matched to a gene: 5. This CDR3 region has 16 residues. The CDR3 loop is CATSDPSGGTNNEQFF. DNA of the CDR3: TGTGCCACCAGTGATCCTAGCGGGGGGACTAACAATGAGCAGTTCTTC.

The V gene is TRBV5-4, the J gene TRBJ1-2; 9 positions agree with TRBD1. Germline-derived CDR1 and CDR2 are SGHNT and YYREEE (reference sequence). V gave up 9 bases and J gave up 8 bases; unmatched junction bases: 8. The CDR3 sequence is 12 residues long. DNA for the CDR3: TGTGCCACCCGCGAGACAGGGGGAGGCTACACCTTC. Amino acids: CATRETGGGYTF.

The J gene is TRBJ1-4, the V gene TRBV5-6, with D unclear. The V end lost 4 bases, the J end lost 0 bases, and 19 bases lay between the germline ends. CDR3 length: 18 residues. The V gene's germline CDR1 is SGHDT and CDR2 YYEEEE. CDR3 sequence: CASSPRGGRTTTNEKLFF. In DNA form, the CDR3 reads TGTGCCAGCAGCCCACGGGGAGGGCGAACGACAACTAATGAAAAACTGTTTTTT.

V and J are TRBV5-1 and TRBJ2-7; no firm D call. Per germline, CDR1 SGHRS and CDR2 YFSETQ. The germline V and J ends were trimmed by 1 base and 5 bases, with 13 bases remaining between them. The CDR3 is made up of 14 amino acids. This chain's CDR3 is CASSLRLPLDEQYF. The CDR3 DNA reads TGCGCCAGCAGCTTGAGGCTGCCCCTAGACGAGCAGTACTTC.

V and J are TRBV7-2 and TRBJ2-7; 7 bases agree with TRBD1. The CDR3 consists of 13 residues. CDR1 and CDR2 (germline): SGHTA, FQGNSA. The V and J ends lost 4 bases and 6 bases, in that order; junction bases with no gene match: 6. CDR3 amino acids: CASSSRQGFEQYF. DNA for the CDR3: TGTGCCAGCAGCTCCCGACAGGGTTTCGAGCAGTACTTC.

The rearrangement uses TRBV14 and TRBJ1-2, with TRBD1 matching over 9 bases. This CDR3 has 15 amino acids. The trim removed 5 bases at V and 2 bases at J, leaving 6 bases unmatched. From germline, CDR1 is SGHDN and CDR2 FVKESK. The CDR3 bases are TGTGCCAGCAGCGACCTCGACAGGGGGAACTATGGCTACACCTTC. This encodes CASSDLDRGNYGYTF.

The rearrangement uses TRBV4-2 and TRBJ1-4; no clear D. The CDR3 has 16 amino acids. The germline gives CDR1 LGHNA, CDR2 YNFKEQ. Trimming took 2 bases from V and 3 from J, leaving 13 bases between them. The CDR3: CASSQSKASANEKLFF. In nucleotides, the CDR3 is TGTGCCAGCAGCCAATCAAAAGCTAGCGCTAATGAAAAACTGTTTTTT.

This sequence joins TRBV7-7 and TRBJ2-3; D gene unclear. The CDR3 loop spans 13 amino acids. Per germline, CDR1 SSHAT and CDR2 FNYEAQ (reference sequence). The V end was cut by 2 bases, the J end by 7 bases, with 10 bases between. CDR3 DNA: TGTGCCAGCAGCTTAAGCGAGGTACATACGCAGTATTTT. Translated: CASSLSEVHTQYF.

The CDR3 loop is CASSLQGSNYGYTF. The CDR3 DNA reads TGTGCCAGCAGCCTACAGGGGTCAAACTATGGCTACACCTTC. The J gene is TRBJ1-2, the V gene TRBV7-2, with 7 positions matching TRBD1. In germline, CDR1 is SGHTA, CDR2 FQGNSA. This CDR3 is built from 14 residues. V gave up 5 bases and J gave up 2 bases; unmatched junction bases: 5.

This CDR3 is CASSPQGQETQYF. The CDR3 DNA sequence: TGTGCCAGCAGCCCCCAGGGGCAAGAGACCCAGTACTTC. V is TRBV7-9 and J is TRBJ2-5; D is possibly TRBD1 (6 bases). V was trimmed by 5 bases and J by 2 bases, leaving 9 bases between them. CDR1 and CDR2 from the germline V gene are SEHNR and FQNEAQ (reference sequence). CDR3 length equals 13 residues.

This clone has a single count. This chain connects TRBV6-5 to TRBJ2-1; D not resolved. Trimming took off 0 bases at V and 2 bases at J, with 5 bases between the two ends. Germline values: CDR1 MNHEY, CDR2 SVGAGI. The CDR3 loop spans 14 amino acids. CDR3 in DNA: TGTGCCAGCAGTTACTCGGCAACCTACAATGAGCAGTTCTTC. Residues: CASSYSATYNEQFF.